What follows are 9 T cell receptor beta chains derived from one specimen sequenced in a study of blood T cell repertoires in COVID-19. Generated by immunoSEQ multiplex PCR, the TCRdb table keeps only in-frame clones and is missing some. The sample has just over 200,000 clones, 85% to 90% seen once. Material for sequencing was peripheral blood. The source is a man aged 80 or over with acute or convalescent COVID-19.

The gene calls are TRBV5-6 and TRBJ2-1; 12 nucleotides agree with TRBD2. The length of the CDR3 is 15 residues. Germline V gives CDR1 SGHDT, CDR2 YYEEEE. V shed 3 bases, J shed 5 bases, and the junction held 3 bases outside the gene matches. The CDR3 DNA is TGTGCCAGCAGCTCTAGCGGGAGGGCCCACAATGAGCAGTTCTTC. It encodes CASSSSGRAHNEQFF.

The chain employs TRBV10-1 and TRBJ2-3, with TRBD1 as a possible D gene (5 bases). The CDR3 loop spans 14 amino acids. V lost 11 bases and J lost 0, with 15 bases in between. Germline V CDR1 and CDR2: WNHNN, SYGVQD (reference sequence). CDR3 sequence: CASSDTGSTDTQYF. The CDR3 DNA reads TGCGCCTCTTCCGACACAGGCAGCACAGATACGCAGTATTTT.

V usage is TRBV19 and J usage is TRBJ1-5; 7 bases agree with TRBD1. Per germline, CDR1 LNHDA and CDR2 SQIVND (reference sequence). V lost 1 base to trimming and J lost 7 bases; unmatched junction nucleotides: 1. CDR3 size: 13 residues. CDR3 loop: CASSIGDSQPQHF. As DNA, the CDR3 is TGTGCCAGTAGTATAGGGGACAGCCAGCCCCAGCATTTT.

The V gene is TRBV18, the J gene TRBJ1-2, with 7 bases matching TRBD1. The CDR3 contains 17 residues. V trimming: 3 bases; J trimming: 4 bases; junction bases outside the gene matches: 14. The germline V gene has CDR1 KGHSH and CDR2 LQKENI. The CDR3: CASSPIPHRDSPYGYTF. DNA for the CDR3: TGTGCCAGCTCACCTATACCCCACCGGGACAGCCCCTATGGCTACACCTTC.

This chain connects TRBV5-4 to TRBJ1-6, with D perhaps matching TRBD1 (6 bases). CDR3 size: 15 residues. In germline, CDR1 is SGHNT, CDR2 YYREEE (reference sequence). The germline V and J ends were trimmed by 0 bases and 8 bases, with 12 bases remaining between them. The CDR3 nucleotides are TGTGCCAGCAGCTTGGCAGGGGATAGGGATTCACCCCTCCACTTT. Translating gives CASSLAGDRDSPLHF.

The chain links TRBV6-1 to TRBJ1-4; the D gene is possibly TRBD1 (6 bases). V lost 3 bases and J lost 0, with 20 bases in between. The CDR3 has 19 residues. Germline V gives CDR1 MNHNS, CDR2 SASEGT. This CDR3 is CASSDRGTRGLATNEKLFF. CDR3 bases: TGTGCCAGCAGTGATAGGGGGACGAGGGGCCTGGCAACTAATGAAAAACTGTTTTTT.

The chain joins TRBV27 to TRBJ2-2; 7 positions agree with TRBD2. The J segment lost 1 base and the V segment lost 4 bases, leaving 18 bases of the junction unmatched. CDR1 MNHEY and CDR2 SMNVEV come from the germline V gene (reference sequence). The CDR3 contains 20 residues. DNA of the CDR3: TGTGCCAGCAGTTCCTACCCCGGGTTCTCGGGGGGTTGGAACACCGGGGAGCTGTTTTTT. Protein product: CASSSYPGFSGGWNTGELFF.

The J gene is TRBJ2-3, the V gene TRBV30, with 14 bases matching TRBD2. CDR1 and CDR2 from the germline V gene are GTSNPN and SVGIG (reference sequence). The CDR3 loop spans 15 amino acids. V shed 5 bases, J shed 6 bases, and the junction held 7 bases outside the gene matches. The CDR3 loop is CAWAGTSGRGDTQYF. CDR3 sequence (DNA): TGTGCCTGGGCCGGGACTAGCGGGAGAGGCGATACGCAGTATTTT.

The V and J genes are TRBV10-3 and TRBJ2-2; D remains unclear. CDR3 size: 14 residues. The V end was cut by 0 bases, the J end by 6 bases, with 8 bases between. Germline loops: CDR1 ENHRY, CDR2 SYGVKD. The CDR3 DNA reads TGTGCCATCAGTGAGTCCGGGTCGCCCGGGGAGCTGTTTTTT. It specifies CAISESGSPGELFF.